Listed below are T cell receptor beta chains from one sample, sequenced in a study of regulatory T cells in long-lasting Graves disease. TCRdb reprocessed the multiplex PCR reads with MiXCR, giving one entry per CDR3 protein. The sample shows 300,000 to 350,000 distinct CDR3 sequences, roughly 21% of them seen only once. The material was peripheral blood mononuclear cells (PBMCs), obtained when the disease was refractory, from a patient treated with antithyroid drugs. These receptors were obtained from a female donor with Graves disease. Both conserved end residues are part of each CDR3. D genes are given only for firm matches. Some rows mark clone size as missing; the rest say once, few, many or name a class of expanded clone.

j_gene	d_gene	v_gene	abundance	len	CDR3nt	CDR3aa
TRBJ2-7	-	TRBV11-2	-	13	TGTGCCAGCAGCCCGGCCTACAGCTACGAGCAGTACTTC	CASSPAYSYEQYF
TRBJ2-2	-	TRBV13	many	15	TGTGCCAGCAGCTTAGGCGGGGCCTTCACCGGGGAGCTGTTTTTT	CASSLGGAFTGELFF
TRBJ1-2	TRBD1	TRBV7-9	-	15	TGTGCCAGCAGTTACGACAGGGCGGACATATATGGCTACACCTTC	CASSYDRADIYGYTF
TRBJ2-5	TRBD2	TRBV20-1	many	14	TGCAGTGCTAGAACCGGGGGGTCTCAAGAGACCCAGTACTTC	CSARTGGSQETQYF
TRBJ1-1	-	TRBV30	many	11	TGTGCCTGGAGGGGTCGTACTGAAGCTTTCTTT	CAWRGRTEAFF
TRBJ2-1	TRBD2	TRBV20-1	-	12	TGCAGTGCTAGCGGGGGGGCGGATGAGCAGTTCTTC	CSASGGADEQFF
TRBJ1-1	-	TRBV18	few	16	TGTGCCAGCTCACCAAGCACGGCAGGGATGTTGACTGAAGCTTTCTTT	CASSPSTAGMLTEAFF
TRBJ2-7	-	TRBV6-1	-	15	TGTGCCAGCAGAAATACCGCACGGTCTGGAGACGAGCAGTACTTC	CASRNTARSGDEQYF
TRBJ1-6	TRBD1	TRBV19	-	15	TGTGCCAGTAGTGGACAGGGGGCCGGGGGCTCACCCCTCCACTTT	CASSGQGAGGSPLHF
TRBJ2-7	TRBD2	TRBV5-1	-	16	TGCGCCAGCAGCGCCAGAAGGGGGACTAGAACCTACGAGCAGTACTTC	CASSARRGTRTYEQYF